A single sample is the source of the 22 T cell receptor beta chains below, sequenced in a study of T cells expressing NK-cell markers. TCRdb re-called the 5' RACE reads and shows each CDR3 protein once, DNA omitted. In all, the sample yields about 160,000 distinct CDR3 sequences. Sequencing input: blood T cells: a sorted CD56 or NKG2C T cell subset, CD4+ or CD8+ T cells, or bulk PBMC T cells (not recorded which). The receptors come from a man aged 18-75 years in good health.

The chain carries TRBV11-2 and TRBJ2-1; TCRdb's D call of TRBD1 is untestable without DNA. This CDR3 spans 14 amino acids. Germline V gene sequence: CDR1 SGHAT, CDR2 FQNNGV. CDR3 loop: CASSSGGPRDEQFF.

The chain carries TRBV7-9 and TRBJ2-5; TCRdb's D call, TRBD1, is unchecked because there is no DNA. This CDR3 comprises 15 residues. Per the germline V gene, CDR1 is SEHNR and CDR2 is FQNEAQ (reference sequence). The CDR3 reads CASSLGREGQETQYF.

The rearrangement links TRBV5-6 to TRBJ2-1. This CDR3 spans 12 amino acids. The germline V gene encodes CDR1 SGHDT and CDR2 YYEEEE. The CDR3 here is CASSLGLSVQFF.

This chain connects TRBV7-9 to TRBJ2-1; the D call from TCRdb, TRBD1, cannot be confirmed without DNA. Germline CDR1 is SEHNR and CDR2 is FQNEAQ (reference sequence). The CDR3 is 17 residues long. The CDR3 loop is CASSLAETAVTYNEQFF.

The rearrangement uses TRBV5-4 and TRBJ2-5; TCRdb gives TRBD1 as the D gene, but with no DNA this cannot be confirmed. The germline V gene encodes CDR1 SGHNT and CDR2 YYREEE (reference sequence). The length of the CDR3 is 19 residues. This chain's CDR3 is CASSSRLPGTGWYQETQYF.

The V call is TRBV5-1, the J call TRBJ2-5. The CDR3 runs to 13 residues. Germline loops: CDR1 SGHRS, CDR2 YFSETQ. The CDR3 sequence: CASSPTVWETQYF.

The rearrangement joins TRBV6-1 to TRBJ2-3; with no DNA, the TCRdb D assignment of TRBD1 cannot be verified. The CDR3 totals 14 residues. Germline-derived CDR1 and CDR2 are MNHNS and SASEGT. CDR3 region: CATKLGTNTDTQYF.

The chain is built from TRBV10-3 and TRBJ1-2. CDR1 ENHRY and CDR2 SYGVKD come from the germline V gene. CDR3 size: 13 residues. The CDR3 reads CAISEGANYGYTF.

The chain links TRBV12-5 to TRBJ1-3; TCRdb returns TRBD1, unconfirmable since there is no DNA. CDR1 LGHNT and CDR2 FRNRAP come from the germline V gene. The CDR3 has 16 amino acids. CDR3: CASGLVTRTGGNTIYF.

The V call is TRBV7-9, the J call TRBJ2-5; TCRdb designates TRBD2, a call that cannot be tested without DNA. Germline V lookup: CDR1 SEHNR, CDR2 FQNEAQ (reference sequence). There are 16 residues in the CDR3. The CDR3 is CASSHTGLVDRETQYF.

The V gene is TRBV19, the J gene TRBJ1-1. This CDR3 comprises 13 residues. CDR1 is LNHDA and CDR2 is SQIVND in the germline V gene (reference sequence). CDR3 sequence: CASSIGLYTEAFF.

The chain carries TRBV3-1 and TRBJ2-1; the D call of TRBD1 rests on TCRdb alone, since no DNA is present to check it. CDR3 length: 14 amino acids. CDR1 and CDR2 (germline): LGHDT, YNNKEL (reference sequence). CDR3 residues: CASSFGTAWNEQFF.

The CDR3 protein is CASSQGVREGGPNTQYF. The J gene is TRBJ2-3, the V gene TRBV4-2; without DNA, the TCRdb call of TRBD1 cannot be checked. Germline V gives CDR1 LGHNA, CDR2 YNFKEQ. This CDR3 spans 17 amino acids.

V is TRBV7-9 and J is TRBJ1-1; TCRdb's D gene call, TRBD1, goes unchecked for lack of DNA. CDR3 length: 17 amino acids. Germline V gives CDR1 SEHNR, CDR2 FQNEAQ (reference sequence). The CDR3 is CASSPPISLQSNTEAFF.

CDR3 amino acids: CASGPDRDGETQYF. This chain links TRBV7-7 with TRBJ2-5; the D call of TRBD1 rests on TCRdb alone, since no DNA is present to check it. CDR3 length: 14 residues. In germline, CDR1 is SSHAT, CDR2 FNYEAQ (reference sequence).

The chain joins TRBV4-1 to TRBJ1-1. The CDR3 is 14 residues long. Germline CDR1 is MGHRA and CDR2 is YSYEKL. Here the CDR3 reads CASSPVRKGAEAFF.

V usage is TRBV7-9 and J usage is TRBJ1-1; there is no DNA to check the TCRdb D call of TRBD1. Germline values: CDR1 SEHNR, CDR2 FQNEAQ (reference sequence). The CDR3 is 14 residues long. CDR3 protein: CASSSLGDNTEAFF.

The J gene is TRBJ1-2, the V gene TRBV29-1. This CDR3 region has 13 residues. Germline V CDR1 and CDR2: SQVTM, ANQGSEA. This CDR3 reads CSVLTASNPSYTF.

The J gene is TRBJ2-1, the V gene TRBV6-5; the TCRdb D gene call, TRBD2, has no DNA to confirm it. The germline V gene encodes CDR1 MNHEY and CDR2 SVGAGI. This CDR3 spans 16 amino acids. The CDR3 here is CASSYAESTSAVEQFF.

V and J are TRBV4-1 and TRBJ2-5; TCRdb lists TRBD1, though no DNA is available to test this call. The CDR3 has 16 residues. Germline V gene lookup returns CDR1 MGHRA and CDR2 YSYEKL. The CDR3: CASSQFPGRGQETQYF.

CDR3 in amino acids: CATTAGNNQGEQFF. The rearrangement joins TRBV19 to TRBJ2-1; TCRdb's assignment of TRBD2 cannot be checked, as there is no DNA. CDR1 and CDR2 from the germline V gene are LNHDA and SQIVND (reference sequence). The CDR3 length is 14 residues. Looking up the rest from reference TRBV19 and TRBJ2-1 gives the full variable domain: DGGITQSPKYLFRKEGQNVTLSCEQNLNHDAMYWYRQDPGQGLRLIYYSQIVNDFQKGDIAEGYSVSREKKESFPLTVTSAQKNPTAFYLCATTAGNNQGEQFFGPGTRLTVL.

This rearrangement joins TRBV7-9 to TRBJ2-1; the TCRdb call, TRBD2, lacks DNA for checking. Germline V CDR1 and CDR2: SEHNR, FQNEAQ (reference sequence). This CDR3 has 16 amino acids. The CDR3 spells CASSLGLAGGYNEQFF.